This T cell receptor beta chain emerged from a study of radiation and T cells in renal cell carcinoma. Study overall: Nephrectomy followed 15 Gy stereotactic body radiation by 4 weeks.

Note on this clone: The antigen remains unidentified.

V gave up 6 bases and J gave up 6 bases, with 19 bases separating them. There are 15 residues in the CDR3. Per germline, CDR1 LNHDA and CDR2 SQIVND (reference sequence). Time point indicated: baseline pretreatment blood. The treatment: 15 Gy SBRT to primary tumor, nephrectomy 4 weeks later. Radiation-treated patients gave blood at baseline, week 2 and week 4. Clear cell pathology was present in this patient's renal cell carcinoma. Produced via immunoSEQ multiplex PCR; TCRdb's table is partial and in-frame only. The table lists approximately 110,000 clones, around 80% of them singletons. Study results and limitations: Without pretreatment biopsies, baseline tumor clonotype presence was undetermined.

The material sequenced was blood, taken from a patient whose treatment included radiotherapy and nephrectomy. The chain couples TRBV19 to TRBJ2-3; D perhaps matches TRBD2 (5 bases). This clonotype originated in a woman in her sixties or seventies with renal cell carcinoma. The CDR3, as DNA: TGTGCCAGTAGCCCTGACTACCCTCTCGGGGATACGCAGTATTTT. As protein: CASSPDYPLGDTQYF.